This T cell receptor (beta chain) was sequenced during a study of cytomegalovirus exposure and HLA in healthy donors. Overall study context: A later analysis reported the 100 to 150 validation repertoires used the same platform as the approximately 670 first-cohort repertoires.

This clone is a singleton in its sample. A read error may produce the germline difference seen at one junction end. The CDR3 runs to 11 residues. Germline CDR1 reads DFQATT; CDR2 reads SNEGSKA (reference sequence). TCRdb's table, derived via immunoSEQ multiplex PCR, lists solely in-frame clones and lacks some. The sample shows 250,000 to 350,000 clones, approximately 86% of them seen only once. Sequences were obtained from PBMCs. This sequence joins TRBV20-1 and TRBJ2-7, with D perhaps matching TRBD1 (6 bases). This TCR came from a man aged 25 to 40 in good health and CMV-seronegative. In nucleotides, the CDR3 is TGCAGTGCCCTATTTAACAGGGATCTGAACTTC. This sequence encodes CSALFNRDLNF.